A selection of T cell receptor beta chains follows, all from one sample in a study of technical replicates of blood from a handful of donors. The repertoire was sequenced with immunoSEQ multiplex PCR; TCRdb's copy has only in-frame clones and lacks some. The table records 65,000 to 90,000 clones, 75% to 95% of them present only once. The source material was T cells isolated from PBMCs. The receptors derive from a human donor in good health. The CDR3 runs from the conserved cysteine through the conserved F or W. A D gene is named only where the DNA matches it firmly. Size values are once, few and many counts, or a class for expanded clones, and some rows have none.

- - TRBJ1-2 TRBV6-5 CASSYDGVYGYTF TGTGCCAGCAGTTACGACGGGGTATATGGCTACACCTTC
- TRBD2 TRBJ2-1 TRBV5-1 CASSFQRGANEQFF TGCGCCAGCAGCTTCCAGCGGGGGGCCAATGAGCAGTTCTTC
- - TRBJ2-7 TRBV7-9 CASSEPSEQYF TGTGCCAGCAGCGAACCCAGCGAGCAGTACTTC
few - TRBJ1-1 TRBV6-1 CASSEPDSMNTEAFF TGTGCCAGCAGTGAACCTGACAGCATGAACACTGAAGCTTTCTTT
- TRBD2 TRBJ2-3 TRBV9 CASSVSGGGSENTQYF TGTGCCAGCAGCGTATCTGGCGGGGGTTCCGAAAATACGCAGTATTTT
once TRBD1 TRBJ2-2 TRBV25-1 CASSAHDRGRGGELFF TGTGCCAGCAGTGCACATGACAGGGGTCGGGGCGGGGAGCTGTTTTTT
few - TRBJ1-1 TRBV10-3 CAIAQDRTLSEAFF TGTGCCATCGCCCAAGACAGAACCCTTAGTGAGGCTTTCTTT
- - TRBJ1-2 TRBV7-9 CASSLEPNYGYTF TGTGCCAGCAGCTTAGAGCCCAACTATGGCTACACCTTC
- - TRBJ2-1 TRBV12-5 CASGLRVTEQFF TGTGCTAGTGGTCTCAGGGTGACTGAGCAGTTCTTC
- - TRBJ1-2 TRBV7-9 CASSFPRGFNYGYTF TGTGCCAGCAGCTTTCCCAGGGGATTCAACTATGGCTACACCTTC
- TRBD2 TRBJ2-3 TRBV9 CASSVATTGGWGLAVDTQYF TGTGCCAGCAGCGTAGCTACGACAGGGGGATGGGGACTAGCGGTGGATACGCAGTATTTT
- TRBD1 TRBJ1-3 TRBV6-5 CASSIYRGPGNTIYF TGTGCCAGCAGTATCTACAGGGGGCCTGGAAACACCATATATTTT
- TRBD1 TRBJ2-6 TRBV7-9 CASSTQGVEGANVLTF TGTGCCAGCAGCACACAGGGGGTGGAAGGGGCCAACGTCCTGACTTTC
once TRBD1 TRBJ1-1 TRBV5-1 CASSTTGGTDTEAFF TGCGCCAGCAGCACGACAGGGGGAACGGACACTGAAGCTTTCTTT
- - TRBJ1-5 TRBV7-2 CASSSLRQPPHF TGTGCCAGCAGCTCACTCAGACAGCCTCCGCATTTT
- - TRBJ2-7 TRBV4-1 CASSQAYRQYF TGCGCCAGCAGCCAAGCGTATAGGCAGTACTTC
- - TRBJ2-7 TRBV5-1 CASSFRGSEYEQYF TGCGCCAGCAGCTTTAGAGGGTCCGAGTACGAGCAGTACTTC
- - TRBJ1-2 TRBV11-3 CASSLGLATEGYGYTF TGTGCCAGCAGCTTAGGATTAGCGACTGAGGGCTATGGCTACACCTTC
- - TRBJ2-3 TRBV12-2 CASRLPPSGGATDTQYF TGTGCAAGTCGCTTACCCCCTAGCGGTGGGGCCACAGATACGCAGTATTTT
- - TRBJ1-3 TRBV4-1 CASSQLGDSHSGNTIYF TGCGCCAGCAGCCAATTGGGAGACTCACACTCTGGAAACACCATATATTTT
- TRBD2 TRBJ2-5 TRBV2 CASSEGLTSGRETQYF TGTGCCAGCAGTGAAGGGCTGACTAGCGGGAGGGAGACCCAGTACTTC
- - TRBJ1-4 TRBV13 CASSLARGTNEKLFF TGTGCCAGCAGCTTAGCCAGGGGAACTAATGAAAAACTGTTTTTT
- - TRBJ2-1 TRBV5-1 CASSLSSYNEQFF TGCGCCAGCAGCCTAAGTTCCTACAATGAGCAGTTCTTC